This entry is about one T cell receptor beta chain. Compared with germline, one end of the junction differs, possibly owing to a read error. Sample-barcoded 5' priming and a J-beta primer mix drove a second PCR of 7 to 11 cycles. TCRdb reprocessed the 5' RACE reads with MiXCR, giving one entry per CDR3 protein. This sample yields approximately 800,000 distinct CDR3 sequences, of which roughly 24% are seen a single time; about 2.9% belongs to the top ten. The CDR3 contains 17 residues. Germline V gene lookup returns CDR1 KGHDR and CDR2 SFDVKD. The record originates from a study of blood T cells in healthy people across ages. These same records also appear under a second study, on T cells of mothers and their children.

The material sequenced was blood. V is TRBV24-1 and J is TRBJ1-2; D not certain. This TCR was sampled from a boy under 18 in good health. CDR3 in DNA: TGCTCCATGAGCCCCTCCAACGGCGGGCTAAGAAAGTATGGCTACACCTTC. It specifies CSMSPSNGGLRKYGYTF.